These 19 T cell receptor beta chains originate from one sample sequenced in a study of blood T cell repertoires in COVID-19. This table comes from immunoSEQ multiplex PCR, and its TCRdb copy is limited to in-frame clones, with some not included. The sample shows about 200,000 clones, roughly 80% of them seen only once. Sequencing was carried out using peripheral blood. These receptors originate from a man in his sixties with acute or convalescent COVID-19.

This clone came up once. The chain employs TRBV10-3 and TRBJ2-5; D is perhaps TRBD1 (5 bases). The V and J ends lost 4 bases and 1 base respectively, with 7 bases between them. This CDR3 spans 13 amino acids. CDR1 and CDR2 (germline): ENHRY, SYGVKD. CDR3 DNA sequence: TGTGCCATCAGTGGACAGATCCAAGAGACCCAGTACTTC. Translated: CAISGQIQETQYF.

This chain links TRBV11-2 with TRBJ2-7; D possibly corresponds to TRBD2 (7 bases). CDR1 SGHAT and CDR2 FQNNGV come from the germline V gene. V was cut by 5 bases and J by 5 bases, with 22 bases left in between. This CDR3 contains 16 residues. Here the CDR3 reads CASSPLMGGRVDEQYF. The CDR3 coding sequence is TGTGCCAGCAGCCCTCTGATGGGGGGGCGCGTCGACGAGCAGTACTTC.

V usage is TRBV2 and J usage is TRBJ2-7; possible D gene TRBD2, 5 bases. V was pared by 11 bases and J by 0 bases, with 17 bases between. This CDR3 contains 14 residues. Per the germline V gene, CDR1 is SNHLY and CDR2 is FYNNEI. The CDR3 protein is CAGCANGVSYEQYF. As DNA, the CDR3 is TGTGCCGGCTGCGCAAACGGGGTCTCCTACGAGCAGTACTTC.

This chain connects TRBV7-2 to TRBJ2-1, with 10 bases lining up with TRBD2. V gave up 5 bases and J gave up 7 bases; unmatched junction bases: 20. The CDR3 spans 19 residues. CDR1 is SGHTA and CDR2 is FQGNSA in the germline V gene. CDR3 coding DNA: TGTGCCAGCAGCCAGCTTAGGGGGAGGCCCGGTAGCGGGGGGAATGAGCAGTTCTTC. Translation gives CASSQLRGRPGSGGNEQFF.

V usage is TRBV6-5 and J usage is TRBJ2-1, with 12 bases lining up with TRBD2. The CDR3 loop spans 14 amino acids. V trimming: 6 bases; J trimming: 8 bases; junction bases outside the gene matches: 5. Germline V gives CDR1 MNHEY, CDR2 SVGAGI. The CDR3 bases are TGTGCCAGCAGGCCACTAGCGGGAGGTGATGAGCAGTTCTTC. Its translation is CASRPLAGGDEQFF.

The V call is TRBV7-9, the J call TRBJ1-5; D unclear. Germline CDR1 reads SEHNR; CDR2 reads FQNEAQ (reference sequence). With 1 base removed from V and 0 bases from J, the gap between germline ends came to 7 bases. The CDR3 is 15 amino acids. In DNA form, the CDR3 reads TGTGCCAGCAGCTTAGATCTACCTAGCAATCAGCCCCAGCATTTT. Translation: CASSLDLPSNQPQHF.

The J gene is TRBJ2-4, the V gene TRBV25-1; tentatively, D is TRBD1 (6 bases). The CDR3 covers 18 residues. V was cut by 3 bases and J by 0 bases, with 18 bases left in between. CDR1 is MGHDK, CDR2 SYGVNS, per germline. The DNA for the CDR3 is TGTGCCAGCAGTGACTCAGGGGACCCCTACGTAGCCAAAAACATTCAGTACTTC. Encoded protein: CASSDSGDPYVAKNIQYF.

The rearrangement joins TRBV5-6 to TRBJ2-1; 9 bases map to TRBD1. The CDR3 totals 14 residues. Germline V gene sequence: CDR1 SGHDT, CDR2 YYEEEE. The ends lost 0 bases at V and 7 bases at J; junction bases unmatched: 2. CDR3: CASSLGQGVNEQFF. DNA of the CDR3: TGTGCCAGCAGCTTGGGACAGGGGGTTAATGAGCAGTTCTTC.

This rearrangement joins TRBV3-1 (or the pseudogene TRBV3-2) to TRBJ1-4; TRBD1 matches at 9 bases. CDR1 is LGHDT, CDR2 YNNKEL, per germline (reference sequence). The CDR3 has 15 residues. The ends lost 4 bases at V and 10 bases at J; junction bases unmatched: 10. The CDR3 reads CASSPFGQGKRKLFF. The CDR3, as DNA: TGTGCCAGCAGCCCTTTTGGACAGGGGAAAAGAAAACTGTTTTTT.

The J gene is TRBJ2-3, the V gene TRBV30; D is unresolved. CDR3 size: 11 residues. Germline V lookup: CDR1 GTSNPN, CDR2 SVGIG (reference sequence). V lost 5 bases and J lost 3, with 6 bases in between. CDR3 sequence reads: CAWSLTDTQYF. CDR3 in DNA: TGTGCCTGGTCCTTAACAGATACGCAGTATTTT.

This clone was seen a single time. The same CDR3 is also encoded by other DNA sequences in this sample. The gene calls are TRBV2 and TRBJ2-6; tentatively, D is TRBD2 (6 bases). The CDR3 has 14 amino acids. Trimming shortened V by 4 bases and J by 2 bases, and 6 bases separated the two germline ends. Germline CDR1 SNHLY, CDR2 FYNNEI. The CDR3 region is CASSGGAGANVLTF. CDR3 nucleotides: TGTGCCAGCAGTGGCGGGGCTGGGGCCAACGTCCTGACTTTC.

V and J are TRBV5-5 and TRBJ1-2; D is uncertain. Trimming left V 0 bases short and J 1 base short, with 10 bases between. There are 15 residues in the CDR3. In germline, CDR1 is SGHKS, CDR2 YYEKEE (reference sequence). The CDR3 nucleotides read TGTGCCAGCAGCTTGGAGGACTCCTTTAACTATGGCTACACCTTC. It encodes CASSLEDSFNYGYTF.

The chain employs TRBV7-9 and TRBJ2-7; D not certain. Trimming left V 1 base short and J 0 bases short, with 4 bases between. The CDR3 extends over 13 amino acids. Germline V gene data show CDR1 as SEHNR and CDR2 as FQNEAQ (reference sequence). The chain's CDR3 is CASSLESSYEQYF. The DNA of the CDR3 is TGTGCCAGCAGCTTAGAGAGCTCCTACGAGCAGTACTTC.

V is TRBV10-3 and J is TRBJ2-6; D ambiguous. Per germline, CDR1 ENHRY and CDR2 SYGVKD. V was trimmed by 8 bases and J by 4 bases, leaving 9 bases between them. The CDR3 is 13 amino acids. The CDR3 is CAIANPGANVLTF. The CDR3 bases are TGTGCCATCGCGAACCCCGGGGCCAACGTCCTGACTTTC.

The chain employs TRBV4-3 and TRBJ1-6; a possible D gene is TRBD1 (5 bases). V was pared by 0 bases and J by 9 bases, with 15 bases between. Germline V gene lookup returns CDR1 LGHNA and CDR2 YSLEER. The CDR3 is made up of 16 amino acids. The CDR3: CASSQEIRWQGSPLHF. CDR3 in DNA: TGCGCCAGCAGCCAAGAGATTCGGTGGCAGGGTTCACCCCTCCACTTT.

The rearrangement joins TRBV25-1 to TRBJ1-4; D ambiguous. Looked up from germline, CDR1 is MGHDK and CDR2 is SYGVNS. This CDR3 is 15 amino acids long. The ends were cut back, 5 bases at V and 8 bases at J, with 18 bases in the middle. CDR3 bases: TGTGCCAGCAGTCCCCTAGCAGGTCGAAGCGAAAAACTGTTTTTT. It translates to CASSPLAGRSEKLFF.

This chain uses TRBV14 with TRBJ2-7, with 9 positions matching TRBD1. This CDR3 region has 13 residues. Germline V CDR1 and CDR2: SGHDN, FVKESK. J was trimmed by 7 bases and V by 3 bases; bases with no gene match: 4. The CDR3 protein is CASSHTGGSEQYF. CDR3 nucleotide sequence: TGTGCCAGCAGCCACACAGGGGGCAGTGAGCAGTACTTC.

The chain employs TRBV9 and TRBJ1-4; perhaps TRBD1 as D (6 bases). The V end was cut by 2 bases, the J end by 5 bases, with 13 bases between. The CDR3 contains 15 residues. The germline CDR1 and CDR2 sequences are SGDLS and YYNGEE. As DNA, the CDR3 is TGTGCCAGCAGCGTCGCCACAGGGTCCAATGAAAAACTGTTTTTT. This codes for CASSVATGSNEKLFF.

The V call is TRBV12-3 or TRBV12-4, the J call TRBJ1-2; the D gene is possibly TRBD1 (5 bases). The V end was cut by 3 bases, the J end by 7 bases, with 12 bases between. The CDR3 sequence is 13 residues long. The CDR3 spells CASSFVGRGGYTF. CDR3 DNA sequence: TGTGCCAGCAGTTTTGTGGGGAGGGGTGGCTACACCTTC.